The T cell receptor (beta chain) described here comes from a study of blood T cell repertoires in COVID-19 (dated by TCRdb to the early 2020s). Regarding the complete study: Collaborator samples came from the United States, Italy and Spain and covered acute and convalescent phases of COVID-19. The material from the prospective study consisted of cDNA or gDNA derived from T cells, B-cell-depleted T cells, or PBMCs. Where available, HLA class I and class II types were obtained from metadata supplied by the sample provider rather than from assay-based typing. The repertoires were made available in a free public database intended to serve as a resource for research on the immune response to SARS-CoV-2. Deeply sampled blood TCRbeta repertoires from subjects exposed to, actively infected with, or recovered from COVID-19 were included in the dataset. The sample metadata nearly always contained a de-identified subject ID, COVID-19 status, age in years and sex. Samples were obtained from the ongoing ImmuneRACE study (first 160 participants) and from over 1,000 subjects provided by 6 global collaborators. General study outcomes and caveats: How much clinical and demographic metadata was included differed by source and by participant, and the metadata was provided uncurated.

TCRbeta CDR3 regions were amplified from genomic DNA using the immunoSEQ Assay, a bias-controlled multiplex PCR. Under the source paper's analysis protocol: Within the assay, amplification of reference gene primers was used to estimate how many nucleated cells each sample contained. To quantify the absolute abundance of each unique TCRbeta CDR3 rearrangement, sequence reads were collapsed and filtered. For each sample, productive Simpson clonality was calculated as the square root of Simpson's diversity index across productive rearrangements. TCRdb re-hosts the immuneACCESS table, in-frame sequences only. Its copies lack some clones; in the studies checked, an unresolved V gene accounts for under half of them, and the cause for the rest is not known. V, J and clone size reflect that table, while D and trimming were determined from the DNA. The sample records about 27,000 clones, over 80% of which are singletons. Jointly, the top ten make up 65% to 80% of the sample.

There are a few counts of this clone. What this receptor recognizes is not known. No much larger clone exists at a distance of one base, and base qualities are not known. Whole blood was collected in K2EDTA tubes by collaborating institutions according to the institutions' own protocols. For TCRbeta analysis, collaborators shipped samples in one of three forms: frozen whole blood, isolated PBMCs, or DNA extracted from either of those sample types. The germline V gene (reference sequence) sets CDR1 to SEHNR and CDR2 to FQNEAQ. CDR3 length: 16 amino acids, cysteine to phenylalanine. Only CDR3 DNA remains: 48 bases, in frame from the first base. Compared with germline, V lacks 7 bases and J lacks 1 base; bases without a gene match: 10.

This sequence originates from a man in his 70s with acute or convalescent COVID-19. The rearranged segments are TRBV7-9 and TRBJ2-1; the central 7 bases match TRBD2. The sample comprised peripheral blood. At the DNA level, the sequence is TGTGCCAGCACCCCCTGGGGCGGGGGTTCCTACAATGAGCAGTTCTTC. It specifies CASTPWGGGSYNEQFF.